The clone carrying this T cell receptor beta chain showed up just a few times. Its antigen is unidentified. These data originate in a study of CD8 T cells in ankylosing spondylitis. Germline V gene lookup returns CDR1 SQVTM and CDR2 ANQGSEA. The CDR3 has 14 residues. Trimming took off 3 bases at V and 3 bases at J, with 12 bases between the two ends. Overall study findings and caveats: Blood from ankylosing spondylitis patients appeared to carry a characteristic roughly 8-variant TCR beta motif. Earlier work had already found some motif variants in reactive arthritis synovial fluid and blood. Disease-linked clones bore a CD8+ phenotype and were relatively rare in peripheral blood.

The TCR beta libraries were generated through quantitative 5'-RACE incorporating molecular barcodes. TCRdb re-called the 5' RACE reads through MiXCR, storing one row per CDR3 protein. The sample carries 670,000 or so distinct CDR3 sequences, roughly 19% recorded once. The receptor was derived from a male donor with ankylosing spondylitis. The chain carries TRBV29-1 and TRBJ2-1; perhaps TRBD2 as D (5 bases). Sequencing was performed on blood, either unsorted or a sorted T cell fraction (not recorded which). The CDR3 is CSVDAGLSYNEQFF. The CDR3 DNA reads TGCAGCGTTGACGCGGGCCTCAGCTACAATGAGCAGTTCTTC.